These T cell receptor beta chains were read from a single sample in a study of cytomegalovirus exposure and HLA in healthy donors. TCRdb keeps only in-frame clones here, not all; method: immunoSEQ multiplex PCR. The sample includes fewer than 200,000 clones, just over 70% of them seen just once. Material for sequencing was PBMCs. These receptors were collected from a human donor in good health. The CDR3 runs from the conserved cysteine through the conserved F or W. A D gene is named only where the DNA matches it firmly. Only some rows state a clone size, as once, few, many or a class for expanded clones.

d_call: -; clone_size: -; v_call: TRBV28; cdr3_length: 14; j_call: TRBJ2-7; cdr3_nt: TGTGCCAGCAATACCGTGGGTGGGGGGTACGAGCAGTACTTC; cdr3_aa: CASNTVGGGYEQYF
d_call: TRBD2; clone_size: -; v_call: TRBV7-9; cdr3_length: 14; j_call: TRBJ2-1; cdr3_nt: TGTGCCAGCAGCCTCGGCGGGGGGGTCAATGAGCAGTTCTTC; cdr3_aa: CASSLGGGVNEQFF
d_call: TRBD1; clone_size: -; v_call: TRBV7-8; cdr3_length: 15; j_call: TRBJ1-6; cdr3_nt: TGTGCCAGCACCTCTTGGACAGGGGGCGAATCACCCCTCCACTTT; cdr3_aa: CASTSWTGGESPLHF
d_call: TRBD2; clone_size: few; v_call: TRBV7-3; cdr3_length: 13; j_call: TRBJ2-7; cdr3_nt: TGTGCCAGCAGCTTAGGGACTACCTACGAGCAGTACTTC; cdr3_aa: CASSLGTTYEQYF
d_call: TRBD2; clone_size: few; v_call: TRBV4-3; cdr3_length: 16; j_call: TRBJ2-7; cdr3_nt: TGCGCCAGCAGCCAAGATGGGGGGGGAACAGGCTACGAGCAGTACTTC; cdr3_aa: CASSQDGGGTGYEQYF
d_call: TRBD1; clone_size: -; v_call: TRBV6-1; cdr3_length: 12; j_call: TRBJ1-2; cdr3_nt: TGTGCCAGCAGGGAGACAGGGGATGGCTACACCTTC; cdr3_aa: CASRETGDGYTF
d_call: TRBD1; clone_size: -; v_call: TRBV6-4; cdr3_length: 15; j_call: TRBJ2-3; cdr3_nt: TGTGCCAGCAGTGCCGGGACAGGGGGCGCAGATACGCAGTATTTT; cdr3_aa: CASSAGTGGADTQYF
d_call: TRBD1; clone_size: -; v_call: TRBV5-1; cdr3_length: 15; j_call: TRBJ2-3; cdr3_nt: TGCGCCAGCAGCGGCCCGGGACAGAGCACAGATACGCAGTATTTT; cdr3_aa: CASSGPGQSTDTQYF
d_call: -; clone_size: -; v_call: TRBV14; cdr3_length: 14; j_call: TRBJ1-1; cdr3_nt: TGTGCCAGCAGCCAAGGGGTGGTGAGGACTGAAGCTTTCTTT; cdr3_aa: CASSQGVVRTEAFF
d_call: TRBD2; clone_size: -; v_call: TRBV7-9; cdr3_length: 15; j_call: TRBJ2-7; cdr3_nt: TGTGCCAGCAGCCAAGCGGCGGGGGGGATCTACGAGCAGTACTTC; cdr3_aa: CASSQAAGGIYEQYF
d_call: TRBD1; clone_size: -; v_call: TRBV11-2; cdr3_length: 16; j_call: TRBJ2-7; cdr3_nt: TGTGCCAGCAGCCTGACGGCGGGACAGGGGTTTTACGAGCAGTACTTC; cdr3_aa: CASSLTAGQGFYEQYF
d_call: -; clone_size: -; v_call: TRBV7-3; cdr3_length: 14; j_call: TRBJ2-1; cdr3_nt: TGTGCCAGCAGCTTAACGGCTAGCGATAATGAGCAGTTCTTC; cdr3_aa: CASSLTASDNEQFF
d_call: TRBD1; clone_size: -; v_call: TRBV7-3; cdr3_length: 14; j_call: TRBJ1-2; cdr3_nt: TGTGCCAGCAGCCGACCCAGGACAGGGGATGGCTACACCTTC; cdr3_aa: CASSRPRTGDGYTF
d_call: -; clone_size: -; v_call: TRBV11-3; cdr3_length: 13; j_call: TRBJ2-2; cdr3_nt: TGTGCCAGCAGCGCTGCTAGTGCCGGGGAGCTGTTTTTT; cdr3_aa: CASSAASAGELFF
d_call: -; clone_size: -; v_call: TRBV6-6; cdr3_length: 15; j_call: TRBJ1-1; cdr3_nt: TGTGCCAGCAGTTACTCGAACTTGGGGGGCACTGAAGCTTTCTTT; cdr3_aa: CASSYSNLGGTEAFF
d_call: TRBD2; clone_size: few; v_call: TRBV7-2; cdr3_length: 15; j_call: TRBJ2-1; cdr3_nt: TGTGCCAGCAGCTTTAGCGGGGGGGCCTACAATGAGCAGTTCTTC; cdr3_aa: CASSFSGGAYNEQFF
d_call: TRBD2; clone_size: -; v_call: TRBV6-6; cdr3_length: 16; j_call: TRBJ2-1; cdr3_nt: TGTGCCAGCAGTTACTCAGGCGGGGGGGCCCCACATGAGCAGTTCTTC; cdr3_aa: CASSYSGGGAPHEQFF
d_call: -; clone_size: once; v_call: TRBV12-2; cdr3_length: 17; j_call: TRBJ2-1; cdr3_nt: TGTGCAAGTCGCTTAGCAAAAAGGACTAGCGGATACAATGAGCAGTTCTTC; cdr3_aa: CASRLAKRTSGYNEQFF
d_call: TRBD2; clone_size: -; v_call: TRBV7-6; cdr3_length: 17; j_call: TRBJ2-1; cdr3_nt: TGTGCCAGCAGCTATGGTGAGGGAGGGGCCCCCTACAATGAGCAGTTCTTC; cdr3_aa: CASSYGEGGAPYNEQFF
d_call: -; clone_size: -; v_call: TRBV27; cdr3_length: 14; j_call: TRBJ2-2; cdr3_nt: TGTGCCAGCAGACAGGGATCCAACACCGGGGAGCTGTTTTTT; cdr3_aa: CASRQGSNTGELFF
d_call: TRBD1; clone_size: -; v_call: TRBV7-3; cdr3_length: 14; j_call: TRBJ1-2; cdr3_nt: TGTGCCAGCAGCTTAGATACAGGGGCGCGGGGCTACACCTTC; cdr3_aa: CASSLDTGARGYTF
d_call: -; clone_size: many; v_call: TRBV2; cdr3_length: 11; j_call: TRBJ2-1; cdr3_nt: TGTGCCAGCAGTGTCGGGGGTGAGCAGTTCTTC; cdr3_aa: CASSVGGEQFF